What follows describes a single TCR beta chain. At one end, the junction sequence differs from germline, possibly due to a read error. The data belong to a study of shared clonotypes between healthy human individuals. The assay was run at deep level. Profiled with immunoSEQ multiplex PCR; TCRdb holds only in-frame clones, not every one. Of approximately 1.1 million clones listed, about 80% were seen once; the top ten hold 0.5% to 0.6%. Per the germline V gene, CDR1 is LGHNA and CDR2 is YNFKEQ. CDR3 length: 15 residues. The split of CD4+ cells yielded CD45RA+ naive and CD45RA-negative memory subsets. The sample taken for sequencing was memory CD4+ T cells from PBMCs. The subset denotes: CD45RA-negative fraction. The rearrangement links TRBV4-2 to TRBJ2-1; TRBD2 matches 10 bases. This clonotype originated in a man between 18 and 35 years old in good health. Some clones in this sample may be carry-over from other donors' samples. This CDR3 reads CASSQSAQREGPGVF. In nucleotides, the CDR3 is TGTGCCAGCAGCCAGAGCGCCCAGCGGGAGGGCCCGGGGGTCTTC.